This T cell receptor (beta chain) emerged from a study of T cells after yellow fever vaccination. This clonotype was observed at least ten times. Antigen specificity is unknown. J gave up 5 bases and V 6 bases, and 10 bases lay outside the gene matches. CDR3 length: 16 residues. The V gene's germline CDR1 is MNHEY and CDR2 SVGEGT. Study conclusions and caveats: Abundant bulk-derived clonotypes could contaminate FACS-sorted repertoires.

TCRdb fed the 5' RACE reads into MiXCR, producing one record per CDR3 protein. The sample carries some 160,000 distinct CDR3 sequences, less than 9% recorded once. The sequence was obtained from a man between 18 and 29 years old who received the YFV17D yellow fever vaccine. The source material was CD4+ T cells sorted from PBMCs, sampled roughly 5 days after the first yellow fever vaccination. The chain recombines TRBV6-2 or TRBV6-3 with TRBJ2-2, with 9 bases identical to TRBD1. The CDR3 loop reads CASRKHRGLRTGELFF. The CDR3 coding sequence is TGTGCCAGCAGAAAGCACAGGGGGCTGAGGACCGGGGAGCTGTTTTTT.